These T cell receptor beta chains were read from a single sample in a study of T cell repertoires in cytomegalovirus infection. TCRdb processed the reads anew with MiXCR; each CDR3 protein has one entry. Of approximately 910,000 distinct CDR3 sequences in the sample, 30% to 40% were seen once. These receptors have no known antigen. Material: cultured CD8+ T cells from PBMCs, obtained from culture after CMV antigen stimulation. The receptors stem from a human donor in good health (CMV status not recorded). Some clones in this sample may be carry-over from other donors' samples. CDR3s leave out the opening cysteine and the closing phenylalanine or tryptophan. The D gene is left open where the match is weak. Clone size is not always given. Where it is, it says once, few, many or a class for expanded clones.

D gene,V gene,CDR3 length,J gene,clone size,CDR3 protein
-,TRBV5-6,11,TRBJ1-5,-,ASSLEARQPQH
-,TRBV7-8,12,TRBJ2-5,many,ASSLGDNQETQY
-,TRBV20-1,10,TRBJ1-2,-,SARPQIYGYT
-,TRBV6-1,13,TRBJ1-1,-,ASPGQATGNTEAF
-,TRBV7-9,11,TRBJ1-1,-,ASSLNPGTEAF
TRBD1,TRBV19,11,TRBJ1-5,few,ATGQGAAQPQH
-,TRBV7-9,9,TRBJ2-7,few,ASMVGREQY
TRBD2,TRBV19,16,TRBJ2-2,-,ASRGVTGGAANTGELF
TRBD2,TRBV11-1,12,TRBJ2-2,-,ASSSGLGGGELF
-,TRBV18,12,TRBJ1-5,-,ASSREVGNQPQH
TRBD1,TRBV27,14,TRBJ1-2,few,ASSLLRTGKIYGYT
-,TRBV6-2/TRBV6-3,14,TRBJ2-1,many,ASSYSDRLDYNEQF
-,TRBV9,14,TRBJ1-6,-,ASSLGDTFYNSPLH
TRBD2,TRBV2,13,TRBJ2-1,-,ASSVSGGRYNEQF
-,TRBV12-3/TRBV12-4,9,TRBJ2-1,-,AAVWGSEQF
TRBD1,TRBV5-6,12,TRBJ1-5,-,ASSTAGGGKPQH
-,TRBV7-9,11,TRBJ1-4,-,ASISGGNEKLF
TRBD1,TRBV28,13,TRBJ1-5,few,ASSPRGDADQPQH
-,TRBV7-6,16,TRBJ2-2,-,ASSFSSVRISNTGELF
-,TRBV13,14,TRBJ2-1,-,ASSIQGKYTHNEQF
-,TRBV7-6,15,TRBJ1-2,-,ASSFSVGGVTNYGYT
TRBD2,TRBV7-9,15,TRBJ2-1,many,ASSPNLAGENYNEQF
-,TRBV27,14,TRBJ1-1,few,ASSLMAGNMNTEAF
-,TRBV12-3/TRBV12-4,15,TRBJ2-3,many,ASSDPTHLSHTDTQY
-,TRBV7-6,13,TRBJ2-3,many,ASSPLGGSTDTQY
-,TRBV19,14,TRBJ1-1,few,ASRPTGLRMNTEAF
-,TRBV15,10,TRBJ1-2,few,ATSVGLYGYT
-,TRBV6-5,13,TRBJ2-7,once,ASSYSRGGGNEQY
TRBD1,TRBV19,13,TRBJ1-2,few,ASSAWTGPNYGYT
-,TRBV28,14,TRBJ1-5,-,ASLRLRPNSNQPQH
-,TRBV7-9,12,TRBJ1-5,-,ASSAGSYNQPQH
-,TRBV7-2,12,TRBJ1-1,many,ASSADRRNTEAF
-,TRBV19,11,TRBJ1-5,-,ASSIGEWRPQH
TRBD2,TRBV20-1,13,TRBJ2-1,-,SAWPRTGGRGEQF
-,TRBV10-3,12,TRBJ1-2,-,AISESGANYGYT
-,TRBV12-3/TRBV12-4,13,TRBJ2-5,many,ASSLEVGSGETQY
-,TRBV7-2,9,TRBJ1-2,many,ASMEGGGYT